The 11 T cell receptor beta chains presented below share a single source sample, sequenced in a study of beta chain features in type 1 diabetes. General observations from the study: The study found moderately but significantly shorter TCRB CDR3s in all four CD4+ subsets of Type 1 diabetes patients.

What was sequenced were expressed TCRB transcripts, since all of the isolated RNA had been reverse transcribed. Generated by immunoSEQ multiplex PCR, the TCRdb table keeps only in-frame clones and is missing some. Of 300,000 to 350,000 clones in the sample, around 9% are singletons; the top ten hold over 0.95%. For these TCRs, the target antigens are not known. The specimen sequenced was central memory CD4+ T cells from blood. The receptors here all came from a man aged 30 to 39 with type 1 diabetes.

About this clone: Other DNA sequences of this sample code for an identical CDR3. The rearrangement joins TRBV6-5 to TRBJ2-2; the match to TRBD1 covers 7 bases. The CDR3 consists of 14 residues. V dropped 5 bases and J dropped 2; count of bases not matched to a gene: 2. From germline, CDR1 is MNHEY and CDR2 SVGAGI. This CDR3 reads CASSRQGNTGELFF. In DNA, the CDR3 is TGTGCCAGCAGTAGACAGGGTAACACCGGGGAGCTGTTTTTT.

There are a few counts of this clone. The chain's CDR3 is CASRTGGYNTDTQYF. CDR3 sequence (DNA): TGCGCCAGCAGGACCGGTGGCTACAACACAGATACGCAGTATTTT. V usage is TRBV5-1 and J usage is TRBJ2-3; D call uncertain. The CDR3 has 15 residues. Germline CDR1 reads SGHRS; CDR2 reads YFSETQ. V lost 5 bases and J 2 bases, leaving 15 bases between the germline ends.

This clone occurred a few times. CDR3 sequence: CASRRSTGDSNQPQHF. In DNA form, the CDR3 reads TGTGCCAGCAGGCGAAGCACAGGGGATAGCAATCAGCCCCAGCATTTT. The gene calls are TRBV27 and TRBJ1-5; 7 bases map to TRBD1. CDR3 length: 16 amino acids. Per the germline V gene, CDR1 is MNHEY and CDR2 is SMNVEV (reference sequence). With 6 bases clipped from V and 0 bases from J, the junction kept 8 bases outside the gene matches.

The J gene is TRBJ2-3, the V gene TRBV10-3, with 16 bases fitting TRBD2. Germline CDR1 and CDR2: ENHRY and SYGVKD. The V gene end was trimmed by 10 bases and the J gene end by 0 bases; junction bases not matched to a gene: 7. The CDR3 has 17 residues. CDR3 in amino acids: CATTGTSGGVSTDTQYF. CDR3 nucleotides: TGTGCCACCACCGGGACTAGCGGGGGGGTGAGCACAGATACGCAGTATTTT.

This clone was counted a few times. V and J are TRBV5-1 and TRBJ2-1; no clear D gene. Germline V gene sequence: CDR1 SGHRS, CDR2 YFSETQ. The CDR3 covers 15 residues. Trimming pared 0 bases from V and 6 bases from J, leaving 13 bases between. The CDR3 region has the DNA TGCGCCAGCAGCTTGGATAGCCGACCGGGCAATGAGCAGTTCTTC. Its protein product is CASSLDSRPGNEQFF.

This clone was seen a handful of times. This CDR3 is CASSQLLGGYTF. The CDR3 coding sequence is TGTGCCAGCAGCCAACTTTTGGGAGGCTACACCTTC. The chain has TRBV14 and TRBJ1-2; no reliable D call. CDR3 length: 12 residues. Germline V lookup: CDR1 SGHDN, CDR2 FVKESK. V was clipped by 2 bases and J by 8 bases, with 9 bases between them. The full variable domain, with the rest looked up from reference TRBV14 and TRBJ1-2, is EAGVTQFPSHSVIEKGQTVTLRCDPISGHDNLYWYRRVMGKEIKFLLHFVKESKQDESGMPNNRFLAERTGGTYSTLKVQPAELEDSGVYFCASSQLLGGYTFGSGTRLTVV.

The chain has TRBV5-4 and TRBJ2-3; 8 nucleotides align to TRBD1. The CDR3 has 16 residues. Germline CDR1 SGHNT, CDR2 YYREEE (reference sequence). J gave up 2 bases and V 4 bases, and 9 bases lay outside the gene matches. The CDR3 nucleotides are TGTGCCAGCAGCCGGAACGACAGGGGCGTCACAGATACGCAGTATTTT. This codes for CASSRNDRGVTDTQYF.

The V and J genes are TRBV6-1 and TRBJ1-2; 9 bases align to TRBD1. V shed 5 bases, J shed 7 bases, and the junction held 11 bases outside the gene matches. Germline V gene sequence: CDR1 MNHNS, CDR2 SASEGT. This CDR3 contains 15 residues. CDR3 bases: TGTGCCAGCAGTCGGACAGGGGACTCTGCTATTGGCTACACCTTC. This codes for CASSRTGDSAIGYTF.

For the CDR3, the DNA is TGTGCCAGCACTCGGACAGCTGGGACCCAGTACTTC. Its translation: CASTRTAGTQYF. V is TRBV6-1 and J is TRBJ2-5; D possibly corresponds to TRBD1 (6 bases). CDR3 length equals 12 residues. Germline V lookup: CDR1 MNHNS, CDR2 SASEGT. V dropped 7 bases and J dropped 7 bases, with 13 bases sitting between them.

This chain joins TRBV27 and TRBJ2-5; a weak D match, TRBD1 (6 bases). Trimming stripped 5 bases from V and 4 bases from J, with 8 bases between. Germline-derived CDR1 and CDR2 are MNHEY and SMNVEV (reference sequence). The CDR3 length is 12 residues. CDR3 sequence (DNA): TGTGCCAGCAGTAAAGGGGGAGAGACCCAGTACTTC. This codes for CASSKGGETQYF.

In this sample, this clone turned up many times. DNA for the CDR3: TGCGCCAGCAGCTTGGTGGGGCGGGGACAGAACACTGAAGCTTTCTTT. Protein product: CASSLVGRGQNTEAFF. This chain connects TRBV5-1 to TRBJ1-1, with TRBD1 as a possible D gene (6 bases). Germline lookup yields CDR1 SGHRS and CDR2 YFSETQ. This CDR3 comprises 16 residues. V was trimmed by 0 bases and J by 1 base, leaving 13 bases between them.